The next 8 T cell receptor beta chains were all read from a single sample in a study of cytotoxic CD8 clonotypes in ibrutinib-treated CLL. Sequencing was performed with immunoSEQ multiplex PCR; in TCRdb, only in-frame clones are kept and a portion is missing. The sample has more than 200,000 clones, approximately 75% seen once; the top ten hold approximately 10%. The material was PBMCs, obtained after 12 months of ibrutinib treatment. These receptors all come from a human donor with chronic lymphocytic leukemia.

The rearrangement joins TRBV11-2 to TRBJ2-1; 8 bases are shared with TRBD2. The CDR3 has 14 residues. The germline V gene encodes CDR1 SGHAT and CDR2 FQNNGV. With 4 bases clipped from V and 2 bases from J, the junction kept 1 base outside the gene matches. The CDR3 sequence is CASSSGLAYNEQFF. In DNA form, the CDR3 reads TGTGCCAGCAGCTCGGGACTAGCCTACAATGAGCAGTTCTTC.

There are a few counts of this clone. The chain recombines TRBV6-4 with TRBJ2-3, with D possibly TRBD1 on 6 matching bases. This CDR3 is built from 15 residues. The germline V and J ends were trimmed by 4 bases and 2 bases, with 13 bases remaining between them. CDR1 is MRHNA, CDR2 SNTAGT, per germline. The CDR3 bases are TGTGCCAGCAGTGCCTCGACAGGTTCCACAGATACGCAGTATTTT. Translation: CASSASTGSTDTQYF.

This chain uses TRBV15 with TRBJ1-1; tentative D call: TRBD1 (5 bases). The CDR3 has 15 residues. Germline V gene sequence: CDR1 LNHNV, CDR2 YYDKDF (reference sequence). The V and J ends lost 5 bases and 0 bases respectively, with 13 bases between them. The CDR3 region has the DNA TGTGCCACCAGCCCCGCCGACAGATTGAACACTGAAGCTTTCTTT. Residues: CATSPADRLNTEAFF.

Written as DNA, the CDR3 is TGTGCCAGCAGTATCCGACAGGGGATCTATGGCTACACCTTC. It yields the protein CASSIRQGIYGYTF. The rearrangement joins TRBV27 to TRBJ1-2, with 8 bases aligning to TRBD1. Germline V gene data show CDR1 as MNHEY and CDR2 as SMNVEV (reference sequence). This CDR3 is built from 14 residues. The trim removed 5 bases at V and 4 bases at J, leaving 6 bases unmatched.

As regards this clone: One end of the junction is discordant with germline, which a read error may explain. The V gene is TRBV7-7, the J gene TRBJ2-2; 7 bases line up with TRBD1. Germline V gene data show CDR1 as SSHAT and CDR2 as FNYEAQ (reference sequence). The length of the CDR3 is 14 residues. CDR3 region: CASNDGTAHGELFF. Here the CDR3 DNA reads TGTGCTAGCAACGACGGGACAGCTCACGGGGAGCTGTTTTTT.

V is TRBV28 and J is TRBJ2-5; the match to TRBD2 covers 7 bases. The V segment lost 8 bases and the J segment 0 bases; nucleotides outside the gene matches: 3. This CDR3 comprises 13 residues. CDR1 is MDHEN and CDR2 is SYDVKM in the germline V gene. The CDR3 nucleotides are TGTGCCAGCCACGCGGGAGACCAAGAGACCCAGTACTTC. It translates to CASHAGDQETQYF.

The V and J genes are TRBV15 and TRBJ1-4, with 8 nucleotides matching TRBD1. With V trimmed by 1 base and J by 8 bases, 9 bases remained unmatched. This CDR3 region has 16 residues. Per germline, CDR1 LNHNV and CDR2 YYDKDF (reference sequence). This chain's CDR3 is CATSRGSRGLGEKLFF. CDR3 DNA: TGTGCCACCAGCAGAGGTTCCAGGGGGCTTGGGGAAAAACTGTTTTTT.

As for this clone: Compared with germline, one end of the junction differs, possibly owing to a read error. J is TRBJ2-3 and V is TRBV7-7; 14 bases are a match to TRBD2. Germline CDR1 reads SSHAT; CDR2 reads FNYEAQ (reference sequence). The length of the CDR3 is 16 residues. CDR3 nucleotide sequence: TGTGCTAGCAGCCGACTAGCGGGGGGGCGCACAGATACGCAGTATTTT. Translation gives CASSRLAGGRTDTQYF.